This TCR beta chain came from a study of blood T cell repertoires in COVID-19. Study overall: Nucleic acid was either cDNA or gDNA, and it came from T cells, B-cell-depleted T cells, or PBMCs.

Germline V lookup: CDR1 MDHEN, CDR2 SYDVKM. V lost 5 bases to trimming and J lost 7 bases; unmatched junction nucleotides: 8. The CDR3 runs 14 residues. Clones were read by immunoSEQ multiplex PCR, and TCRdb kept only the in-frame ones, dropping some. The sample includes roughly 100,000 clones, around 92% of them seen just once. This clone was picked up one time. Sequencing was performed on peripheral blood. The V gene is TRBV28, the J gene TRBJ1-1, with 9 bases that match TRBD1. The receptor was isolated from a man aged 45-65 years with active COVID-19. As DNA, the CDR3 is TGTGCCAGCAGTCGACTGGGACAGGGCTTTGAAGCTTTCTTT. This translates into CASSRLGQGFEAFF.